This TCR beta chain was sequenced for a study of OX40 agonist ivuxolimab in advanced cancers. Findings of the study overall: Average numbers of expanded clones were greater in CD8+ T cells than in CD4+. At doses 0.1 to 3.0 mg/kg, CD4+ and CD8+ clones expanded. Part of the nonresponder group also had normalized T-cell clonal expansion that was low.

CDR1 is SGHTA and CDR2 is FQGNSA in the germline V gene. Trimming cost V 8 bases and J 0 bases, with 8 bases left between them. The CDR3 consists of 14 residues. Excluded were patients having autoimmune disease history or systemic immunosuppression. In the case of this clone: The antigen remains unidentified.

The table came from immunoSEQ multiplex PCR; TCRdb's copy has only in-frame clones and leaves some out. The table shows some 43,000 clones, with 88% occurring only once. The origin of this receptor is an adult with an advanced solid tumor such as melanoma, head and neck, liver or kidney cancer. This specimen was CD4+ or CD8+ T cells sorted from blood, taken in a trial of the OX40 agonist ivuxolimab. This chain connects TRBV7-2 to TRBJ2-6; the D is unclear. The CDR3 region is CASVLSSGANVLTF. CDR3 sequence (DNA): TGTGCCAGCGTCCTAAGCTCTGGGGCCAACGTCCTGACTTTC.